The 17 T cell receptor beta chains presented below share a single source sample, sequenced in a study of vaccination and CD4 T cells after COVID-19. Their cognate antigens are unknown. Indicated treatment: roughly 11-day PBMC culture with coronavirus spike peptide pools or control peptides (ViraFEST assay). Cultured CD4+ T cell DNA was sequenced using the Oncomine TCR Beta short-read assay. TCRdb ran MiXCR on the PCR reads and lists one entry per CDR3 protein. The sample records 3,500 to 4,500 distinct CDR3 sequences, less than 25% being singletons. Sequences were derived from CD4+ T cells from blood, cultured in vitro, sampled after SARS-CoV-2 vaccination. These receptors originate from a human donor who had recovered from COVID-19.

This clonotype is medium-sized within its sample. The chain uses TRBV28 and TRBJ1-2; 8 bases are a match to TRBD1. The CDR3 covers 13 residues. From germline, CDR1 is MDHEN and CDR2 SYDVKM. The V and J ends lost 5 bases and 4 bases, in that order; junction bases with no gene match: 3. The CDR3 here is CASSQTGVYGYTF. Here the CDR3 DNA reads TGTGCCAGCAGTCAGACAGGGGTCTATGGCTACACCTTC.

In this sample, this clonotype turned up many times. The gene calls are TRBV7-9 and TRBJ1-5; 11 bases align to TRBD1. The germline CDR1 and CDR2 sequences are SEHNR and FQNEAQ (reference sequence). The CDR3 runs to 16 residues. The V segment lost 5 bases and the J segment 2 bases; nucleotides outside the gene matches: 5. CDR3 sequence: CASSRDRGVGNQPQHF. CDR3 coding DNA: TGTGCCAGCAGCCGGGACAGGGGGGTTGGCAATCAGCCCCAGCATTTT.

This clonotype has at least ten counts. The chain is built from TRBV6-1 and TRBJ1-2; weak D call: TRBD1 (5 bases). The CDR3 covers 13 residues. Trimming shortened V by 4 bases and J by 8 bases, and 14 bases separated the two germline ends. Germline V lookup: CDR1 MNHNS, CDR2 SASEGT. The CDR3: CASSGVGASGYTF. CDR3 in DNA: TGTGCCAGCAGTGGGGTCGGGGCGTCGGGCTACACCTTC.

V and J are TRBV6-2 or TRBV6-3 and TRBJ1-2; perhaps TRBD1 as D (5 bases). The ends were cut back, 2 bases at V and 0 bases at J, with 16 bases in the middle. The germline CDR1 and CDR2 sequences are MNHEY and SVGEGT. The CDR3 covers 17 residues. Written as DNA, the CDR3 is TGTGCCAGCAGTTACGGGGGTTCCGGGATAGCTAACTATGGCTACACCTTC. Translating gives CASSYGGSGIANYGYTF.

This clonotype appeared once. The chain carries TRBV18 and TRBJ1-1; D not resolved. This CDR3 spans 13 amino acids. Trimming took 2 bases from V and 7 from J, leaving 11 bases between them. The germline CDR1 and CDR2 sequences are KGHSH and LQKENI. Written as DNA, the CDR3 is TGTGCCAGCTCACCAGCGAGGGTTGGTGAAGCTTTCTTT. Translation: CASSPARVGEAFF.

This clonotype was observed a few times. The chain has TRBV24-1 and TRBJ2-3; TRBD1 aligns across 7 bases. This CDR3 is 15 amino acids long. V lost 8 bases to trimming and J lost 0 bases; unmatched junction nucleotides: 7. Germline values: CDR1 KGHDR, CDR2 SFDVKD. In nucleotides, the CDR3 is TGTGCCACCAAGCGACAGGGTCCTAGCACAGATACGCAGTATTTT. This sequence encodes CATKRQGPSTDTQYF.

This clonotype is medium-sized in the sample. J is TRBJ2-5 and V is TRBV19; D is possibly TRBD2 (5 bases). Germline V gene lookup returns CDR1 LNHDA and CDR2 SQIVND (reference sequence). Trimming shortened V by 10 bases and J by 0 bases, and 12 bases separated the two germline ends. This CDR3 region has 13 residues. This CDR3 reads CATSVGDQETQYF. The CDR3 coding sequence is TGTGCCACCTCGGTCGGGGACCAAGAGACCCAGTACTTC. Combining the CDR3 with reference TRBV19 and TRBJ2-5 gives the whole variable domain DGGITQSPKYLFRKEGQNVTLSCEQNLNHDAMYWYRQDPGQGLRLIYYSQIVNDFQKGDIAEGYSVSREKKESFPLTVTSAQKNPTAFYLCATSVGDQETQYFGPGTRLLVL.

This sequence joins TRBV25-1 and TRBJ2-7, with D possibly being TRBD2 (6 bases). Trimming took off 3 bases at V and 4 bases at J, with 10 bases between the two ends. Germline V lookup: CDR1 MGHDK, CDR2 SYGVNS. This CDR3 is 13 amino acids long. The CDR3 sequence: CASSEIGGYEQYF. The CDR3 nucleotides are TGTGCCAGCAGTGAGATCGGGGGTTACGAGCAGTACTTC.

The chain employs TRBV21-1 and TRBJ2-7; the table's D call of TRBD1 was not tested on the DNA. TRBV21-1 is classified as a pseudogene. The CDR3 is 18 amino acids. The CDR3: CASSKGNSGGAVLRQQYF. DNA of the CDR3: TGTGCCAGCAGCAAAGGTAATTCGGGGGGGGCCGTGCTACGCCAGCAGTACTTC.

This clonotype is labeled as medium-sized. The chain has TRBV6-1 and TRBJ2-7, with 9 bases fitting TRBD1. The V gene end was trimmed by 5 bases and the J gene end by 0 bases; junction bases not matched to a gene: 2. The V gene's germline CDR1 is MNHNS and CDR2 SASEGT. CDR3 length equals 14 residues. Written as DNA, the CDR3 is TGTGCCAGCAGTAGGGACAGGGTCTCCTACGAGCAGTACTTC. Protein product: CASSRDRVSYEQYF.

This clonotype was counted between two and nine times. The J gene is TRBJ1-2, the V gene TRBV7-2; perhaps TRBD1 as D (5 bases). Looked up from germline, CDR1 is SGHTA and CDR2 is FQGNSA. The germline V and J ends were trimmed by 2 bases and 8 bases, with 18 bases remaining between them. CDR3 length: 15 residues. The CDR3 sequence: CASSLQGDWGRGYTF. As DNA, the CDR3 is TGTGCCAGCAGCTTACAAGGGGACTGGGGCCGCGGCTACACCTTC.

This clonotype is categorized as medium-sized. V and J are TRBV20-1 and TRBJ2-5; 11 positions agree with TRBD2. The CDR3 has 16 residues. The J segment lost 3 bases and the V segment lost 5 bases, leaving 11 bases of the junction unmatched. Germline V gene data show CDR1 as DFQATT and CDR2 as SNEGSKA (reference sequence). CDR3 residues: CSASGTSGFIKETQYF. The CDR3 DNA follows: TGCAGTGCTTCCGGGACTAGCGGTTTTATTAAAGAGACCCAGTACTTC.

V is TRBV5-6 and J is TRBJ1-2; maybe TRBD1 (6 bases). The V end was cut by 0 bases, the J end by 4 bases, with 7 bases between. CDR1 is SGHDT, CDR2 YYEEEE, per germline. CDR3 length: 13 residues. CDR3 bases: TGTGCCAGCAGCTTGGACAGGGTCTATGGCTACACCTTC. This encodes CASSLDRVYGYTF. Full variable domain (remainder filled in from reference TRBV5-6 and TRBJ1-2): DAGVTQSPTHLIKTRGQQVTLRCSPKSGHDTVSWYQQALGQGPQFIFQYYEEEERQRGNFPDRFSGHQFPNYSSELNVNALLLGDSALYLCASSLDRVYGYTFGSGTRLTVV.

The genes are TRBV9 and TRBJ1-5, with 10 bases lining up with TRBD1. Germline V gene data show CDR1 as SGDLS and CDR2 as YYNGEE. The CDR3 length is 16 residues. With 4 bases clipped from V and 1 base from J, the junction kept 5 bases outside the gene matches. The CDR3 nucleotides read TGTGCCAGCAGCCCTGGGACAGGGGCGAGCAATCAGCCCCAGCATTTT. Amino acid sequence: CASSPGTGASNQPQHF.

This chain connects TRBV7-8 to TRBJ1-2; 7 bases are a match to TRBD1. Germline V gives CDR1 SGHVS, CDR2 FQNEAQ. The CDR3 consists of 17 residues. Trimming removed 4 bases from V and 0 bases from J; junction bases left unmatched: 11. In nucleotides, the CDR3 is TGTGCCAGCAGCTCACGACAGACAGGGCCCGCTAACTATGGCTACACCTTC. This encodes CASSSRQTGPANYGYTF.

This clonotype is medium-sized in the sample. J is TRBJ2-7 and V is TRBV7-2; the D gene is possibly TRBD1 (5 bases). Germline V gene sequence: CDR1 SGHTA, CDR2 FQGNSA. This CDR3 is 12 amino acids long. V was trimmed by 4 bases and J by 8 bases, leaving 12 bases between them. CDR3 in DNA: TGTGCCAGCAGCTCTTCGGACACCAAGCAGTACTTC. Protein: CASSSSDTKQYF.

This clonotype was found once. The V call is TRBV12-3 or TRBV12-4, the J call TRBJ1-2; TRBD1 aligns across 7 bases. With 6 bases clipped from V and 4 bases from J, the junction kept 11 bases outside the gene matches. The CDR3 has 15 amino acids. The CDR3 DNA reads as TGTGCCAGCAGCTTTGGGATAGGGACAGTCTATGGCTACACCTTC. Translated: CASSFGIGTVYGYTF.